These 10 T cell receptor beta chains came from one sample sequenced in a study of T cell changes during pregnancy in multiple sclerosis. The assay was immunoSEQ multiplex PCR, and TCRdb's table has in-frame clones only and misses some. The sample has about 52,000 clones, around nine tenths seen once. Sequenced here: CD4+ T cells from peripheral blood mononuclear cells, sampled before pregnancy. The receptors derive from a female donor with multiple sclerosis, enrolled in a pregnancy study.

V usage is TRBV6-1 and J usage is TRBJ2-7, with 8 bases identical to TRBD1. This CDR3 contains 13 residues. V lost 8 bases, J lost 2 bases, and 5 bases stayed unmatched. Germline-derived CDR1 and CDR2 are MNHNS and SASEGT. DNA for the CDR3: TGTGCCAGCCTCTCGGACAGGGCCTACGAGCAGTACTTC. Its translation is CASLSDRAYEQYF.

The chain has TRBV5-5 and TRBJ1-2; 7 bases match TRBD1. The germline CDR1 and CDR2 sequences are SGHKS and YYEKEE (reference sequence). There are 15 residues in the CDR3. After removal of 1 base from V and 5 bases from J, the junction contained 8 bases not matched to a gene. The CDR3 protein is CASSLTGTVPYGYTF. The DNA of the CDR3 is TGTGCCAGCAGCTTGACCGGGACAGTACCGTATGGCTACACCTTC. Full variable domain (missing parts from reference TRBV5-5 and TRBJ1-2): DAGVTQSPTHLIKTRGQQVTLRCSPISGHKSVSWYQQVLGQGPQFIFQYYEKEERGRGNFPDRFSARQFPNYSSELNVNALLLGDSALYLCASSLTGTVPYGYTFGSGTRLTVV.

This chain links TRBV7-3 with TRBJ2-2; D may be TRBD2 (6 bases). There are 14 residues in the CDR3. CDR1 SGHTA and CDR2 FQGTGA come from the germline V gene. The ends were cut back, 6 bases at V and 1 base at J, with 9 bases in the middle. This CDR3 reads CASRVAVNTGELFF. CDR3 coding DNA: TGTGCCAGCAGGGTAGCGGTGAACACCGGGGAGCTGTTTTTT.

This chain links TRBV10-3 with TRBJ2-7; 14 bases agree with TRBD2. The germline V gene encodes CDR1 ENHRY and CDR2 SYGVKD. V lost 7 bases and J lost 5; bases outside the gene matches: 10. This CDR3 contains 16 residues. The chain's CDR3 is CAIKPGLAGEAHEQYF. In nucleotides, the CDR3 is TGTGCCATCAAGCCGGGACTAGCGGGAGAGGCCCACGAGCAGTACTTC.

The rearrangement joins TRBV30 to TRBJ2-1; 9 bases are shared with TRBD1. CDR3 length equals 15 residues. The V gene end was trimmed by 2 bases and the J gene end by 7 bases; junction bases not matched to a gene: 9. The germline V gene encodes CDR1 GTSNPN and CDR2 SVGIG (reference sequence). The CDR3 reads CAWSPRTGVKNEQFF. The CDR3, as DNA: TGTGCCTGGAGTCCCCGGACAGGGGTAAAGAATGAGCAGTTCTTC.

The chain links TRBV4-2 to TRBJ1-6, with TRBD1 identical over 10 bases. Germline-derived CDR1 and CDR2 are LGHNA and YNFKEQ. Losses at the gene ends were 3 bases for V and 5 bases for J; bases not matched to a gene: 4. The CDR3 runs 16 residues. CDR3 sequence reads: CASSHAGTGDNSPLHF. CDR3 in DNA: TGTGCCAGCAGCCATGCAGGGACAGGGGATAATTCACCCCTCCACTTT.

J is TRBJ2-2 and V is TRBV5-1; 7 bases agree with TRBD1. V lost 7 bases to trimming and J lost 5 bases; unmatched junction nucleotides: 8. The CDR3 is 14 residues long. Germline V gene lookup returns CDR1 SGHRS and CDR2 YFSETQ. The CDR3, as DNA: TGCGCCAGCCGAAGAGAGGGGGCGACCGGGGAGCTGTTTTTT. As protein: CASRREGATGELFF. The full variable domain, in which reference TRBV5-1 and TRBJ2-2 provide the parts outside the CDR3, is KAGVTQTPRYLIKTRGQQVTLSCSPISGHRSVSWYQQTPGQGLQFLFEYFSETQRNKGNFPGRFSGRQFSNSRSEMNVSTLELGDSALYLCASRREGATGELFFGEGSRLTVL.

J is TRBJ2-5 and V is TRBV5-1; tentatively, D is TRBD2 (7 bases). The CDR3 runs to 15 residues. Trimming took off 4 bases at V and 3 bases at J, with 16 bases between the two ends. CDR1 is SGHRS, CDR2 YFSETQ, per germline. CDR3 DNA sequence: TGCGCCAGCAGCAGAAAGGGGGGGTTGGAAGAGACCCAGTACTTC. This sequence encodes CASSRKGGLEETQYF.

The rearrangement links TRBV5-4 to TRBJ2-7; D perhaps matches TRBD1 (6 bases). The V end lost 3 bases, the J end lost 0 bases, and 13 bases lay between the germline ends. CDR1 and CDR2 from the germline V gene are SGHNT and YYREEE (reference sequence). The CDR3 is made up of 15 amino acids. The CDR3 protein is CASSSTGKSSYEQYF. CDR3 sequence (DNA): TGTGCCAGCAGCTCTACAGGGAAAAGCTCCTACGAGCAGTACTTC. Combining the CDR3 with reference TRBV5-4 and TRBJ2-7 gives the whole variable domain ETGVTQSPTHLIKTRGQQVTLRCSSQSGHNTVSWYQQALGQGPQFIFQYYREEENGRGNFPPRFSGLQFPNYSSELNVNALELDDSALYLCASSSTGKSSYEQYFGPGTRLTVT.

This rearrangement joins TRBV28 to TRBJ2-5; D unresolved. The V end lost 2 bases, the J end lost 5 bases, and 9 bases lay between the germline ends. The CDR3 is 13 residues long. CDR1 and CDR2 (germline): MDHEN, SYDVKM. The CDR3 nucleotides are TGTGCCAGCAGTTTAAAGTCTACCGAGACCCAGTACTTC. This gives the protein CASSLKSTETQYF.